This T cell receptor beta chain was retrieved from a study of blood T cells in healthy people across ages. Study background: With template switching, about one barcoded beta molecule was captured per two T cells. General study findings and limits: PBMCs left unsorted prevented a conclusive naive versus antigen-experienced comparison. In the absence of known donor CMV status, changes in expanded clonotypes were possibly confounded.

As regards this clonotype: Its cognate antigen is unknown.

Looked up from germline, CDR1 is SQVTM and CDR2 is ANQGSEA. After removal of 4 bases from V and 7 bases from J, the junction contained 10 bases not matched to a gene. This CDR3 region has 15 residues. Combining a sample-barcoded 5' primer with a J-beta primer mix, a second PCR ran for roughly 6 to 12 cycles. Each cDNA molecule, via a template-switch adaptor with 12 random nucleotides, was tagged. TCRdb recomputed calls from the 5' RACE reads with MiXCR, one row per CDR3 protein. The top ten clones hold roughly 22% of a sample with roughly 800,000 distinct CDR3 sequences, over 45% of them seen once. The clonotype comes from a man aged 30-40 years in good health. The chain couples TRBV29-1 to TRBJ1-6; 7 bases agree with TRBD1. The sequencing input was blood. The chain's CDR3 is CSVALSDRENSPLHF. In DNA, the CDR3 is TGCAGCGTTGCTCTCAGTGACAGGGAGAATTCACCCCTCCACTTT.